The sequence of this TCR beta chain was determined in a study of cytomegalovirus exposure and HLA in healthy donors. Study outcomes and limitations: The finding came from a later analysis; first-cohort TCR clusters tended to co-occur in the approximately 120 validation repertoires.

This table comes from immunoSEQ multiplex PCR, and its TCRdb copy is limited to in-frame clones, with some not included. The table includes 250,000 to 400,000 clones, roughly 87% detected once. About this clone itself: Its antigen is as yet unknown.

The CDR3 is 15 residues long. The V gene end was trimmed by 5 bases and the J gene end by 3 bases; junction bases not matched to a gene: 7. The V gene's germline CDR1 is SGHRS and CDR2 YFSETQ. The receptor's source is a man younger than 45 in good health and CMV-seronegative. The chain employs TRBV5-1 and TRBJ2-3; 9 nucleotides match TRBD2. The specimen sequenced was PBMCs. The CDR3 DNA is TGCGCCAGCAGGACTCAAGGACTAGCGACAGATACGCAGTATTTT. This translates into CASRTQGLATDTQYF. Filled out from reference TRBV5-1 and TRBJ2-3, the complete variable domain reads KAGVTQTPRYLIKTRGQQVTLSCSPISGHRSVSWYQQTPGQGLQFLFEYFSETQRNKGNFPGRFSGRQFSNSRSEMNVSTLELGDSALYLCASRTQGLATDTQYFGPGTRLTVL.